The next 4 T cell receptor beta chains were all read from a single sample in a study of response to subunit inactivated influenza vaccine. TCRdb analysed the RT-PCR reads with MiXCR anew, one entry per CDR3 protein. The sample shows roughly 780,000 distinct CDR3 sequences, approximately 18% of them seen only once. Material: PBMCs from blood, obtained 5 to 6 days after vaccination. The receptors were sampled from a man aged 45-65 years who received an inactivated influenza vaccine.

The chain recombines TRBV6-2 or TRBV6-3 with TRBJ2-3; D not certain. Germline V gene sequence: CDR1 MNHEY, CDR2 SVGEGT. CDR3 length equals 14 residues. The germline V and J ends were trimmed by 2 bases and 6 bases, with 12 bases remaining between them. The CDR3 DNA follows: TGTGCCAGCAGTTACAACCTCATGCTGGATACGCAGTATTTT. Its translation: CASSYNLMLDTQYF.

DNA of the CDR3: TGCAGTGCTAGAGGGTTACAGTTGAACACTGAAGCTTTCTTT. It encodes CSARGLQLNTEAFF. V is TRBV20-1 and J is TRBJ1-1; no firm D call. V lost 1 base and J 0 bases, leaving 9 bases between the germline ends. Germline V gene lookup returns CDR1 DFQATT and CDR2 SNEGSKA (reference sequence). The CDR3 covers 14 residues.

There are a few counts of this clonotype. The CDR3 sequence: CASSSSYYRDRGGKGYTF. The CDR3 DNA sequence: TGTGCCAGCAGCTCGAGCTATTACCGGGACAGGGGAGGGAAAGGCTACACCTTC. The chain employs TRBV11-2 and TRBJ1-2; 10 bases are shared with TRBD1. This CDR3 spans 18 amino acids. The V and J ends lost 4 bases and 8 bases, in that order; junction bases with no gene match: 19. Germline loops: CDR1 SGHAT, CDR2 FQNNGV.

The chain recombines TRBV9 with TRBJ2-2; D is unresolved. The CDR3 sequence is 13 residues long. In germline, CDR1 is SGDLS, CDR2 YYNGEE. V was clipped by 0 bases and J by 6 bases, with 6 bases between them. DNA of the CDR3: TGTGCCAGCAGCGTAGACATGTCCGGGGAGCTGTTTTTT. Translation gives CASSVDMSGELFF.